Each of the 18 T cell receptor beta chains below was sequenced from the same sample in a study of PD-1 blockade in classical Hodgkin lymphoma. Relapses following autologous stem cell transplantation were seen in all patients, with brentuximab vedotin exposure varying. Method: immunoSEQ multiplex PCR; TCRdb's copy keeps in-frame clones and lacks some. There are about 86,000 clones in the sample; around 90% occur only once, and less than 25% lies in the top ten. The sequenced sample was peripheral blood mononuclear cells (PBMCs), obtained at baseline. Receptors originate from a human donor with classical Hodgkin lymphoma.

The CDR3 reads CASSEPAWDTQYF. For the CDR3, the DNA is TGCGCCAGCAGTGAGCCGGCTTGGGATACGCAGTATTTT. V usage is TRBV10-2 and J usage is TRBJ2-3, with D hard to call. From germline, CDR1 is WSHSY and CDR2 SAAADI. The CDR3 covers 13 residues. The ends were cut back, 2 bases at V and 6 bases at J, with 9 bases in the middle.

The chain links TRBV2 to TRBJ1-1, with 7 bases fitting TRBD1. The V gene's germline CDR1 is SNHLY and CDR2 FYNNEI. V was pared by 4 bases and J by 6 bases, with 14 bases of the junction left unmatched. CDR3 length equals 16 residues. CDR3 bases: TGTGCCAGCAGTGGGGCCGACAGGGCTGGTTGGGCTGAAGCTTTCTTT. Residues: CASSGADRAGWAEAFF.

The gene calls are TRBV5-8 and TRBJ2-7; D might be TRBD1 or TRBD2, each matching 5 bases. CDR1 SGHTS and CDR2 YDEGEE come from the germline V gene. V lost 4 bases, J lost 3 bases, and 17 bases lay in between. The CDR3 has 15 residues. In DNA form, the CDR3 reads TGTGCCAGCAGCCCGCCCCCGGGACGGGTCTACGAGCAGTACTTC. Protein sequence: CASSPPPGRVYEQYF.

This chain joins TRBV20-1 and TRBJ2-5; D gene unclear. The germline V and J ends were trimmed by 3 bases and 7 bases, with 9 bases remaining between them. The germline V gene encodes CDR1 DFQATT and CDR2 SNEGSKA (reference sequence). The CDR3 runs to 11 residues. CDR3 protein: CSARPPGTQYF. The CDR3 DNA reads as TGCAGTGCTAGGCCCCCCGGGACCCAGTACTTC.

The chain joins TRBV6-5 to TRBJ2-7; 9 nucleotides match TRBD1. V trimming: 2 bases; J trimming: 3 bases; junction bases outside the gene matches: 5. The CDR3 has 15 amino acids. Germline CDR1 is MNHEY and CDR2 is SVGAGI. CDR3 sequence: CASSYATGGFYEQYF. The CDR3 DNA sequence: TGTGCCAGCAGTTACGCCACAGGGGGCTTCTACGAGCAGTACTTC.

The chain carries TRBV30 and TRBJ2-2, with D possibly being TRBD1 (6 bases). Germline CDR1 and CDR2: GTSNPN and SVGIG (reference sequence). The CDR3 extends over 14 amino acids. Trimming removed 5 bases from V and 1 base from J, with 11 bases in between. The CDR3 DNA is TGTGCCTGGCATTGGGACAAGAACACCGGGGAGCTGTTTTTT. Translating it yields CAWHWDKNTGELFF. Drawing the rest from reference TRBV30 and TRBJ2-2, the complete variable domain is SQTIHQWPATLVQPVGSPLSLECTVEGTSNPNLYWYRQAAGRGLQLLFYSVGIGQISSEVPQNLSASRPQDRQFILSSKKLLLSDSGFYLCAWHWDKNTGELFFGEGSRLTVL.

The V gene is TRBV27, the J gene TRBJ1-3, with D uncertain. The CDR3 consists of 15 residues. The germline gives CDR1 MNHEY, CDR2 SMNVEV (reference sequence). The ends were cut back, 3 bases at V and 0 bases at J, with 9 bases in the middle. CDR3 residues: CASSLGKSSGNTIYF. The DNA for the CDR3 is TGTGCCAGCAGTTTGGGGAAATCCTCTGGAAACACCATATATTTT.

This clone was seen once. The V gene is TRBV30, the J gene TRBJ2-1; D perhaps matches TRBD2 (6 bases). Germline V gene data show CDR1 as GTSNPN and CDR2 as SVGIG (reference sequence). Trimming shortened V by 0 bases and J by 9 bases, and 12 bases separated the two germline ends. CDR3 length: 13 residues. The CDR3 region is CAWSVMAGREQFF. In DNA, the CDR3 is TGTGCCTGGAGTGTAATGGCGGGACGTGAGCAGTTCTTC.

V and J are TRBV30 and TRBJ2-2, with TRBD2 matching over 11 bases. CDR3 length equals 15 residues. J gave up 5 bases and V 0 bases, and 2 bases lay outside the gene matches. Germline-derived CDR1 and CDR2 are GTSNPN and SVGIG (reference sequence). The CDR3 region has the DNA TGTGCCTGGAGTGTGAGACTAGCGGGGACCGGGGAGCTGTTTTTT. It encodes CAWSVRLAGTGELFF.

The genes are TRBV5-1 and TRBJ2-3; D might be TRBD2 (5 bases). CDR1 and CDR2 from the germline V gene are SGHRS and YFSETQ. V shed 4 bases and J shed 10 bases, with 16 bases lying between them. This CDR3 comprises 13 residues. CDR3 in DNA: TGCGCCAGCAGCATGGAGGCGCAGGAGGCGCAGTATTTT. Translation: CASSMEAQEAQYF.

This sequence joins TRBV4-1 and TRBJ1-1; weak D call: TRBD1 (5 bases). The CDR3 runs 16 residues. Germline V gives CDR1 MGHRA, CDR2 YSYEKL. Trimming shortened V by 1 base and J by 1 base, and 13 bases separated the two germline ends. CDR3 bases: TGCGCCAGCAGCCAAGCCCTGGAGACAGCGAACACTGAAGCTTTCTTT. This codes for CASSQALETANTEAFF.

The V call is TRBV25-1, the J call TRBJ1-2; TRBD1 matches at 10 bases. The CDR3 is made up of 15 amino acids. With 1 base clipped from V and 4 bases from J, the junction kept 3 bases outside the gene matches. Germline lookup yields CDR1 MGHDK and CDR2 SYGVNS. The CDR3 sequence: CASSESGQGTYGYTF. In nucleotides, the CDR3 is TGTGCCAGCAGTGAATCGGGACAGGGGACCTATGGCTACACCTTC.

This chain links TRBV4-2 with TRBJ1-3; 7 bases line up with TRBD1. There are 16 residues in the CDR3. J was trimmed by 3 bases and V by 4 bases; bases with no gene match: 9. Germline loops: CDR1 LGHNA, CDR2 YNFKEQ. CDR3 bases: TGTGCCAGCAGCCGGCCGAAGACAGGGCATGGAAACACCATATATTTT. As protein: CASSRPKTGHGNTIYF.

This chain connects TRBV4-3 to TRBJ2-2; D uncertain. Trimming removed 0 bases at V and 7 bases at J, with 6 bases between. CDR1 is LGHNA, CDR2 YSLEER, per germline. CDR3 length equals 13 residues. In nucleotides, the CDR3 is TGCGCCAGCAGCCAAGATTATGTCGGGGAGCTGTTTTTT. This translates into CASSQDYVGELFF.

V usage is TRBV5-1 and J usage is TRBJ2-1, with 8 bases identical to TRBD2. The CDR3 is made up of 14 amino acids. The V gene's germline CDR1 is SGHRS and CDR2 YFSETQ. V lost 2 bases and J lost 5; bases outside the gene matches: 3. The chain's CDR3 is CASSLKRENNEQFF. Written as DNA, the CDR3 is TGCGCCAGCAGCTTAAAGCGGGAGAACAATGAGCAGTTCTTC.

This clone was seen a single time. The V call is TRBV27, the J call TRBJ1-1; the D gene is possibly TRBD1 (5 bases). V shed 4 bases and J shed 1 base, with 10 bases lying between them. CDR1 is MNHEY and CDR2 is SMNVEV in the germline V gene (reference sequence). This CDR3 contains 14 residues. For the CDR3, the DNA is TGTGCCAGCAGTTCCCAGGGTTCGAACACTGAAGCTTTCTTT. Protein product: CASSSQGSNTEAFF.

The chain is built from TRBV4-3 and TRBJ1-4; D gene unclear. CDR1 and CDR2 from the germline V gene are LGHNA and YSLEER. V lost 0 bases, J lost 4 bases, and 9 bases lay in between. This CDR3 comprises 15 residues. In DNA, the CDR3 is TGCGCCAGCAGCCAAGATTCACTGATTAATGAAAAACTGTTTTTT. Amino acids: CASSQDSLINEKLFF.

In nucleotides, the CDR3 is TGTGCCAGCTCAGCCCTAGCGGGAGCAGATACGCAGTATTTT. Amino acids: CASSALAGADTQYF. The chain has TRBV18 and TRBJ2-3; TRBD2 matches 10 bases. This CDR3 has 14 residues. The trim removed 5 bases at V and 4 bases at J, leaving 3 bases unmatched. The V gene's germline CDR1 is KGHSH and CDR2 LQKENI.